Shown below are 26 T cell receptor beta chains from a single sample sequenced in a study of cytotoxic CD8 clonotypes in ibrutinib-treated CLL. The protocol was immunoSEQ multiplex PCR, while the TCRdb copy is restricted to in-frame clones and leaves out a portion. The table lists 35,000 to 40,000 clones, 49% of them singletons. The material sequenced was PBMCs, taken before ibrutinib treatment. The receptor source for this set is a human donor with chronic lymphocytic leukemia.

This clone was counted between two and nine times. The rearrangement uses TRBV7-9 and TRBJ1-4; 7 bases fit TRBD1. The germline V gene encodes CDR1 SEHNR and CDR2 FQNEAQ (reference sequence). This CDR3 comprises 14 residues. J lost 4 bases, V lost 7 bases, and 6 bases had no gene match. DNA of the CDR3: TGTGCCAGCACCAGACAGGGAGGTAATGAAAAACTGTTTTTT. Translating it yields CASTRQGGNEKLFF. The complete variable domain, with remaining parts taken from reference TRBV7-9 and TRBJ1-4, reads DTGVSQNPRHKITKRGQNVTFRCDPISEHNRLYWYRQTLGQGPEFLTYFQNEAQLEKSRLLSDRFSAERPKGSFSTLEIQRTEQGDSAMYLCASTRQGGNEKLFFGSGTQLSVL.

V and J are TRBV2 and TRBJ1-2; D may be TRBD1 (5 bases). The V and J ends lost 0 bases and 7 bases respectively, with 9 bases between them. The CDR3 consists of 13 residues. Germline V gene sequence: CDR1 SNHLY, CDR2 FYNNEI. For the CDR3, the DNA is TGTGCCAGCAGTGAAGCGGCTAGGGGTGGCTACACCTTC. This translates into CASSEAARGGYTF.

CDR3 residues: CASHQANTEAFF. DNA for the CDR3: TGTGCCAGTCATCAGGCAAACACTGAAGCTTTCTTT. V and J are TRBV28 and TRBJ1-1; D gene ambiguous. The CDR3 contains 12 residues. Germline CDR1 and CDR2: MDHEN and SYDVKM. V shed 9 bases and J shed 2 bases, with 10 bases lying between them.

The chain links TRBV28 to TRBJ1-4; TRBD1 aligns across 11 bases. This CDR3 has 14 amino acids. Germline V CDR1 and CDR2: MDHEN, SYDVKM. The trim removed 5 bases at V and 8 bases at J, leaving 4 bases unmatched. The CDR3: CASSQGQGGEKLFF. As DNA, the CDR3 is TGTGCCAGCAGTCAGGGACAGGGGGGAGAAAAACTGTTTTTT.

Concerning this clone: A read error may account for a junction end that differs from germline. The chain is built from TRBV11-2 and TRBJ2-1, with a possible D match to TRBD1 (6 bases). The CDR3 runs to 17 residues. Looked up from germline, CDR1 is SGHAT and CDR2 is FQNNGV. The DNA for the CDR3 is TGTGCCAGCAGTTTAGACAGGAGTCTCCGAAAATACAATGAGCAGTTCTTC. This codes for CASSLDRSLRKYNEQFF. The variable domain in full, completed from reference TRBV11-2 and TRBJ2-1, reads EAGVAQSPRYKIIEKRQSVAFWCNPISGHATLYWYQQILGQGPKLLIQFQNNGVVDDSQLPKDRFSAERLKGVDSTLKIQPAKLEDSAVYLCASSLDRSLRKYNEQFFGPGTRLTVL.

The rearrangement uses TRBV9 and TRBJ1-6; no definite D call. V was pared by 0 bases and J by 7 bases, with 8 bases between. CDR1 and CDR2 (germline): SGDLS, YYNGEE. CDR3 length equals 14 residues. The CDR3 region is CASSVGLRNSPLHF. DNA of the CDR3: TGTGCCAGCAGCGTAGGCCTTCGGAATTCACCCCTCCACTTT.

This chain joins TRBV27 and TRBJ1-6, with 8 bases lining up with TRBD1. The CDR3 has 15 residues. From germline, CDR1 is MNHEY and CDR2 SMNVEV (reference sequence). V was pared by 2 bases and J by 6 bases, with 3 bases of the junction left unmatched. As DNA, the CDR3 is TGTGCCAGCAGTTTAGGACAGGGAATTAATTCACCCCTCCACTTT. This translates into CASSLGQGINSPLHF.

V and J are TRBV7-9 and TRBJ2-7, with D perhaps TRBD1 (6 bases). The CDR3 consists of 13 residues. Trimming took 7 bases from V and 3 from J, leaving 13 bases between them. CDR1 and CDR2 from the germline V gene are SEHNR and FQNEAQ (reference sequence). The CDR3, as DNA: TGTGCCAGCACCCAGGACAGATTCTACGAGCAGTACTTC. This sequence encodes CASTQDRFYEQYF.

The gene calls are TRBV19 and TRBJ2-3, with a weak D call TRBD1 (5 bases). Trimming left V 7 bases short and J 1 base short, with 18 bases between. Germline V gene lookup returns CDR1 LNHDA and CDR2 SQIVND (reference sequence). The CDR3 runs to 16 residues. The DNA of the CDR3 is TGTGCCAGTACCACGACAGCTTCTTCTCGCACAGATACGCAGTATTTT. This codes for CASTTTASSRTDTQYF.

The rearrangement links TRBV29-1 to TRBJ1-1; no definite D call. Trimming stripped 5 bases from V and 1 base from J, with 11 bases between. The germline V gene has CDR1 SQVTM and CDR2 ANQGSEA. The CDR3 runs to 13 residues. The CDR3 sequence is CSVTFQTNTEAFF. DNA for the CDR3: TGCAGCGTTACGTTCCAGACGAACACTGAAGCTTTCTTT.

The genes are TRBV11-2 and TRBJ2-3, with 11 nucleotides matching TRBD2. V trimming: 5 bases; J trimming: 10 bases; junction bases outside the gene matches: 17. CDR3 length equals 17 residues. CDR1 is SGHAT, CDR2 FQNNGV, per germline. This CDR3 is CASSPGPRIAGGPAQYF. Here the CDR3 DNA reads TGTGCCAGCAGCCCCGGACCCAGGATAGCGGGGGGGCCCGCGCAGTATTTT.

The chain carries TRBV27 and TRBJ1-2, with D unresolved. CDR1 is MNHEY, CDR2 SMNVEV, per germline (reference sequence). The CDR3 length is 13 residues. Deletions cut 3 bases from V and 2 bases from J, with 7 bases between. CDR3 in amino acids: CASSFDANYGYTF. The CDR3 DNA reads TGTGCCAGCAGTTTCGACGCGAACTATGGCTACACCTTC.

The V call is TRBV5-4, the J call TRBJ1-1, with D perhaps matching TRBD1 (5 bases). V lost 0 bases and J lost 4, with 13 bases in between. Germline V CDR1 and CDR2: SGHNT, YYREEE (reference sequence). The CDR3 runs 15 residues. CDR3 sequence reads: CASSLGRGWGTEAFF. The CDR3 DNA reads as TGTGCCAGCAGCTTGGGGCGGGGCTGGGGCACTGAAGCTTTCTTT.

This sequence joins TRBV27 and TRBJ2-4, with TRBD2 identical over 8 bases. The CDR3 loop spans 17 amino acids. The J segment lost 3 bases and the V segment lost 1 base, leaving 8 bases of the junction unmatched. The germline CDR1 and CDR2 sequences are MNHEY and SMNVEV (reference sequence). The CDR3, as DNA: TGTGCCAGCAGTTTATTACCAGCGGGGGCCGGCAAAAACATTCAGTACTTC. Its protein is CASSLLPAGAGKNIQYF.

CDR3 DNA sequence: TGTGCCAGCAGCTCCGGGACTAGCGGGGGAGATACGCAGTATTTT. It is translated as CASSSGTSGGDTQYF. J is TRBJ2-3 and V is TRBV7-8; 14 bases are shared with TRBD2. Germline V gene sequence: CDR1 SGHVS, CDR2 FQNEAQ. V was clipped by 4 bases and J by 5 bases; unmatched bases: 2. The CDR3 has 15 residues.

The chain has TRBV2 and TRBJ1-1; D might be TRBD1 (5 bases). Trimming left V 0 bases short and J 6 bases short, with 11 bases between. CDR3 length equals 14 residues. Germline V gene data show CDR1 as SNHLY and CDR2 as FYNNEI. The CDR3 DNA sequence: TGTGCCAGCAGTGAAGCGCGGAGGGGCTCTGAAGCTTTCTTT. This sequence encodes CASSEARRGSEAFF.

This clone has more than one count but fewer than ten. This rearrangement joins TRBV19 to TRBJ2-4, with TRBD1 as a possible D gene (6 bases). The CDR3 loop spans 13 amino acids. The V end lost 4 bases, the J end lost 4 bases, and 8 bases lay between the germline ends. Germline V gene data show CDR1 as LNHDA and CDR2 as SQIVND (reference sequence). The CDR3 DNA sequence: TGTGCCAGTAGTAAGGACAGTAAAAACATTCAGTACTTC. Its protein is CASSKDSKNIQYF.

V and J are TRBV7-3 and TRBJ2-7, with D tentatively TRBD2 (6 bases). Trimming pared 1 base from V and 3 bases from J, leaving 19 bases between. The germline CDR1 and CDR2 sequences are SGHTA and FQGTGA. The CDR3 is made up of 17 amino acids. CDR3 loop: CASSLNVEGRFYYEQYF. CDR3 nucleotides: TGTGCCAGCAGCTTAAACGTAGAAGGGAGGTTCTACTACGAGCAGTACTTC.

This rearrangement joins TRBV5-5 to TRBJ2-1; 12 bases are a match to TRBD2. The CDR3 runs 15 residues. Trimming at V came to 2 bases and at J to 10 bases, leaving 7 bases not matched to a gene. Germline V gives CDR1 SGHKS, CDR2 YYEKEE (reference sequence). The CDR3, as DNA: TGTGCCAGCAGCTTAACTAGCGGGGGGCACCACGAGCAGTTCTTC. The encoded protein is CASSLTSGGHHEQFF.

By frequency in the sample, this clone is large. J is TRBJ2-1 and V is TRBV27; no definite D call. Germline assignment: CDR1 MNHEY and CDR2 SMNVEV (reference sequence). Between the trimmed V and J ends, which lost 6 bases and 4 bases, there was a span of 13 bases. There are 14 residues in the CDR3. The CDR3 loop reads CASRVLQSYNEQFF. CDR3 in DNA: TGTGCCAGCAGGGTTTTGCAGTCTTACAATGAGCAGTTCTTC.

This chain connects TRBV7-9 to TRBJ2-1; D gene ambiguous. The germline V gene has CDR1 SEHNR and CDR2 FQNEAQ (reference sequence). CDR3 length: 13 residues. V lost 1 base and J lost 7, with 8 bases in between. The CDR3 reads CASSLGAANEQFF. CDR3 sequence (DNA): TGTGCCAGCAGCTTAGGGGCAGCTAATGAGCAGTTCTTC.

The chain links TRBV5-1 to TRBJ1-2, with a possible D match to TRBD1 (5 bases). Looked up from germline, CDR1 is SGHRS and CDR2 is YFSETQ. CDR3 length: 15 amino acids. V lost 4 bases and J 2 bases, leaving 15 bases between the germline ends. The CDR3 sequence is CASSPGLRPNYGYTF. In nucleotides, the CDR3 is TGCGCCAGCAGCCCGGGACTGCGACCGAACTATGGCTACACCTTC.

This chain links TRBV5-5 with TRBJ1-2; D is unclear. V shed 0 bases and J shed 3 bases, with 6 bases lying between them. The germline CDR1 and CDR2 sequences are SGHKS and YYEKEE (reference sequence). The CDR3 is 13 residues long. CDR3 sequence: CASSLDGYYGYTF. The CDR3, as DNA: TGTGCCAGCAGCTTGGACGGATACTATGGCTACACCTTC.

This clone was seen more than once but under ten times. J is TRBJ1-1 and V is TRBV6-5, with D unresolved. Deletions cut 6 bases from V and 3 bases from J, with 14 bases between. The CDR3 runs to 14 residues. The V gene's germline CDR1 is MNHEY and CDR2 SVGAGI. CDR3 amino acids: CASSGSSRDTEAFF. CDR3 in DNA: TGTGCCAGCAGCGGCTCATCGAGGGACACTGAAGCTTTCTTT.

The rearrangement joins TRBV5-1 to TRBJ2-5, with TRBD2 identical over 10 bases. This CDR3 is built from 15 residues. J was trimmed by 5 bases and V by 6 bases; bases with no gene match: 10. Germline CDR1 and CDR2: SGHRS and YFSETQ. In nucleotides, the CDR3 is TGCGCCAGCACGAGAAGCGGGGGGGCGGAGGAGACCCAGTACTTC. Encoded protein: CASTRSGGAEETQYF.

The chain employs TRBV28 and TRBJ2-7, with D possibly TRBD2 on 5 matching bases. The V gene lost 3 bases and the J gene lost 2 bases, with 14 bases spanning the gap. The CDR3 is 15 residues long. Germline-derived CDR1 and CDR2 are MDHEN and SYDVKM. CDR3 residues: CASSLSSRRAYEQYF. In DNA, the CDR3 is TGTGCCAGCAGTTTGTCTTCCCGGCGGGCCTACGAGCAGTACTTC.